These T cell receptor beta chains were read from a single sample in a study of blood T cell repertoires in COVID-19. Generated by immunoSEQ multiplex PCR, the TCRdb table keeps only in-frame clones and is missing some. The data show 120,000 or so clones, with more than 75% seen just once and 3.9% held by the top ten. What was sequenced was peripheral blood. These receptors were obtained from a man between 60 and 75 years old with acute or convalescent COVID-19. The conserved cysteine and the conserved F or W are not part of the CDR3 here. The size entry is marked missing in some rows and otherwise reads once, few, many or a size class.

J,size,length,V,CDR3
TRBJ1-5,.,11,TRBV10-2,ASSDRRNQPQH
TRBJ1-5,.,14,TRBV27,ASSSHRGSGNQPQH
TRBJ2-7,.,9,TRBV2,ASSEAGEQY
TRBJ2-7,.,15,TRBV9,ASSVGTGTSDYYEQY
TRBJ2-3,.,13,TRBV5-1,ASSLDGKGADTQY
TRBJ1-1,.,14,TRBV21-1,ASSIPGQVWNTEAF
TRBJ2-5,few,12,TRBV6-1,ASSERSAAETQY
TRBJ1-6,.,13,TRBV27,ASSLDRGYNSPLH
TRBJ2-3,.,12,TRBV28,ASTASGATDTQY
TRBJ2-7,.,13,TRBV6-5,ASSYVPGASYEQY
TRBJ2-7,.,14,TRBV19,ASSSQGPDLVNEQY
TRBJ1-5,.,12,TRBV2,ASSVGPGGQPQH
TRBJ1-2,.,12,TRBV19,ASSTSQINYGYT
TRBJ2-2,.,15,TRBV7-2,ASSFASGRGRTGELF
TRBJ2-3,.,14,TRBV5-4,ASSLDPAGGPDTQY
TRBJ2-5,.,15,TRBV9,ASSVRSSGKLGETQY
TRBJ2-1,.,17,TRBV7-9,ASRMGNYSGSSSYNEQF
TRBJ2-7,once,17,TRBV4-2,ASSQDRPLGQGATYEQY
TRBJ1-2,.,13,TRBV7-9,ASSSGGMRHYGYT
TRBJ1-2,.,16,TRBV5-1,ASSPDRTGTLTNYGYT
TRBJ2-3,.,14,TRBV28,ASSPGGGGGTDTQY
TRBJ2-1,few,14,TRBV7-6,ASSSQGTQIYNEQF
TRBJ2-5,.,15,TRBV3-1/TRBV3-2,ASSQVGLAGGAETQY
TRBJ2-3,.,11,TRBV6-2/TRBV6-3,ASTPPGTDTQY
TRBJ2-5,.,12,TRBV29-1,SVEGQGGYETQY
TRBJ2-7,.,14,TRBV19,ASSGGVSRVLSEQY
TRBJ2-3,.,9,TRBV6-1,ASSERDTQY
TRBJ2-5,.,14,TRBV9,ASSVGSGRAEETQY
TRBJ2-3,.,15,TRBV7-2,ASSSSRLARSTDTQY
TRBJ2-7,.,15,TRBV4-3,ASSPGPRGRGIHEQY
TRBJ2-7,.,15,TRBV5-4,ASSPRRSVEGSYEQY
TRBJ2-7,.,11,TRBV29-1,SVGGSSVAEQY
TRBJ2-7,.,14,TRBV30,AWSSPRAGFSYEQY
TRBJ2-5,few,12,TRBV5-5,ASSPTSDQETQY
TRBJ2-7,.,8,TRBV20-1,SAQTGEQY
TRBJ1-6,once,12,TRBV2,ASSRQGVNSPLH
TRBJ2-2,few,12,TRBV11-2,ASSPDWLAGELF
TRBJ1-5,.,12,TRBV28,ASSVDSIYQPQH
TRBJ2-2,.,14,TRBV11-2,ASSYSGTALTGELF
TRBJ1-1,.,14,TRBV4-2,ASSLAGGVTNTEAF
TRBJ2-7,once,9,TRBV7-9,ASSHATEQY
TRBJ2-3,.,15,TRBV4-3,ASSQVGPSPLAPTQY
TRBJ2-1,.,12,TRBV7-2,ASSYGTSDNEQF
TRBJ2-7,.,16,TRBV18,ASSPGQGALAGIGEQY
TRBJ2-7,.,9,TRBV6-5,ASNGHREQY
TRBJ2-3,.,12,TRBV9,ASSPGSSTDTQY
TRBJ2-7,once,12,TRBV7-3,ASSSPGLSYEQY
TRBJ1-6,once,13,TRBV5-1,ARQERTGWNSPLH
TRBJ2-1,.,15,TRBV7-3,ASSPGSGGKFYNEQF
TRBJ2-7,.,11,TRBV3-1/TRBV3-2,ASSQRYPGEQY
TRBJ2-5,.,10,TRBV3-1/TRBV3-2,ASSHSVETQY
TRBJ2-2,.,12,TRBV5-6,ASSLRGNTGELF
TRBJ2-3,.,12,TRBV6-2/TRBV6-3,ASSYGTVTDTQY